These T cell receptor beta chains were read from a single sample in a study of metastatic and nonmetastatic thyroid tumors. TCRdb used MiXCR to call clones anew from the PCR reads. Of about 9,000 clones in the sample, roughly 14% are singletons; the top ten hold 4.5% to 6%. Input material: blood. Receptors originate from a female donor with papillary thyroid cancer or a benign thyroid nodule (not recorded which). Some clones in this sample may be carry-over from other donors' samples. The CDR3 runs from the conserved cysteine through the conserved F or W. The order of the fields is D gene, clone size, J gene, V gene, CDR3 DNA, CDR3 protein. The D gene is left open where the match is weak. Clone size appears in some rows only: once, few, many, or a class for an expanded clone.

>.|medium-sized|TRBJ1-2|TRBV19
TGTGCCAGTATGGGCGGGACGACTAACTATGGCTACACCTTC
CASMGGTTNYGYTF
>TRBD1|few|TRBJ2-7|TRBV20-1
TGCAGTGCGCCGGGACAGGGCCTATGGGAGCAGTACTTC
CSAPGQGLWEQYF
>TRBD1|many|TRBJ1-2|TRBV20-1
TGCAGTGCTAGGCTGGGACAGGGTAACTATGGCTACACCTTC
CSARLGQGNYGYTF
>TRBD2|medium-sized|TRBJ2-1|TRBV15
TGTGCCACCAGCCGGGGGGGTAGCTCCTACAATGAGCAGTTCTTC
CATSRGGSSYNEQFF
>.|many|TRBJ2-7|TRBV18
TGTGCCAGCTCACCCCACCCCTCTTACTACGAGCAGTACTTC
CASSPHPSYYEQYF
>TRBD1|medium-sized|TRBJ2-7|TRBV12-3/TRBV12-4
TGTGCCAGCAGGACAGGGCGGCGCGAGCAGTACTTC
CASRTGRREQYF
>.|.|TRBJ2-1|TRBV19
TGTGCCAGTAGTATTGGGCTAGCAAATGAGCAGTTCTTC
CASSIGLANEQFF
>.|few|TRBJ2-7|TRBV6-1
TGTGCCAGCAGTGAAGCATCGGCGGGAATCTCCTACGAGCAGTACTTC
CASSEASAGISYEQYF
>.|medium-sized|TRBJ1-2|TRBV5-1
TGCGCCAGCAGCTCCGGGGGGCTTCAAGCGACCTATGGCTACACCTTC
CASSSGGLQATYGYTF
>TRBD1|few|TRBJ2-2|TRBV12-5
TGTGCTAGTGGTTCCGAAAACAGGGGGCACACCGGGGAGCTGTTTTTT
CASGSENRGHTGELFF